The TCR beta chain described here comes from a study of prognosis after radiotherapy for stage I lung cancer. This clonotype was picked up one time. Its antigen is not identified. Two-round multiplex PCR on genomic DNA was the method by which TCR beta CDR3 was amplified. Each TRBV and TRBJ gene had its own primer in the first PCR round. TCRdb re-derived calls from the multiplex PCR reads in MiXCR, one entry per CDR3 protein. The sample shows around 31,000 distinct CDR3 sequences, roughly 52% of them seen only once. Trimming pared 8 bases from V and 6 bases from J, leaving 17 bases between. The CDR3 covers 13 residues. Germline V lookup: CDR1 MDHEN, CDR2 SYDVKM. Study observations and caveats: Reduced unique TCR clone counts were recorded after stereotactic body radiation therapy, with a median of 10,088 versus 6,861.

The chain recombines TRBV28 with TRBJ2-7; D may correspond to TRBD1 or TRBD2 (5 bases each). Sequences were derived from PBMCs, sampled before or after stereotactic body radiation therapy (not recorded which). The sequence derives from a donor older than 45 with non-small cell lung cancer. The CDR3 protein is CASGGGLIGEQYF. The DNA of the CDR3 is TGTGCCAGCGGTGGGGGTCTCATTGGCGAGCAGTACTTC.